Detailed here is one T cell receptor beta chain. It lacks a known antigen. The input lacks base qualities; no much larger clone sits a single base away. All of the isolated RNA was reverse transcribed with the High Capacity cDNA Reverse Transcription Kit, so expressed TCRB transcripts were sequenced. Naive, central memory and regulatory T cell samples underwent deep immunoSEQ sequencing, averaging roughly 3.4 million total reads per sample. After sorted cells were lysed in RLT buffer, RNA was extracted with DNase-treated RNeasy Micro or Mini kits, with the choice depending on cell number. To prevent cross-contamination, each cell subset was processed individually, whereas patient and healthy donor samples were processed jointly. Using the immunoSEQ multiplex PCR, TCRB sequences were amplified from cDNA into 87-bp fragments spanning the CDR3 region. Sequencing of the amplicons was done on the Illumina HiSeq platform. Under the source paper's analysis protocol: Synthetic template baselines were used to correct PCR bias computationally, reads within Hamming distance 2 were collapsed, and singletons that could not be merged were discarded. Reads were aligned against IMGT so that V, D and J genes, CDR3 length and insertions or deletions at six rearrangement sites could be assigned. Within each subset, clonotype counts were normalized to sorted cell number, and only after that were true diversity and Gini coefficients computed with the tcR R package. Repertoire sharing was quantified using the overlap coefficient calculated on TCRB nucleotide sequences. Out-of-frame TCRB sequences from naive cells were analyzed as a proxy for the pre-selection repertoire. Held by TCRdb, this immuneACCESS table contains in-frame sequences only and omits some clones. Under half of the omission traces to an unresolved V gene where checked; the cause of the rest is unknown. V, J and clone size derive from that table, while D and trimming were established from the DNA sequence. The sample table lists hundreds of thousands of clones, around a sixth of them with a count of one. About 0.097% of the sample belongs to the ten largest clones.

This specimen belongs to a study of beta chain features in type 1 diabetes (dated by TCRdb to the late 2010s). In the study overall: Mean age, gender distribution, total cell number and subset yield were not different between patients and healthy donors. A total of roughly 99 million sorted cells were examined across all samples, and the number of cells per subset was strongly correlated with RNA yield. The study compared the TCRB repertoires of sorted circulating CD4+ T cell subsets in recently diagnosed type 1 diabetes patients with those in matched healthy donors. Regulatory and stem cell-like memory subsets were obtained from only 8 patients and about 8 healthy donors, while naive and central memory subsets were obtained from all 30 or so donors.

V is cut by 4 bases and J by 10 bases, and the space between the germline ends is 20 bases. From the germline V gene, CDR1 is MDHEN and CDR2 is SYDVKM. Including cysteine and phenylalanine, the CDR3 has 16 amino acids. This entry keeps only the CDR3 DNA: 48 bases, framed from base 1. A single peripheral blood draw of about 116 mL on average was collected from each donor into heparinised tubes. A BD FACSAria II and a panel including CD45RO, CCR7, CD25, CD127, CD95 and CD27 were used to sort naive, central memory, regulatory and stem cell-like memory CD4+ T cells. All sorted populations exceeded 95% purity. PBMCs were isolated right away by Lymphoprep density gradient centrifugation and were stained directly, without culture. So that batch effects would be minimized, each experiment stained and sorted samples in pairs, pairing one healthy donor with one patient. Results the study describes overall, beyond this receptor: At VDJ recombination sites, type 1 diabetes patients had fewer insertions and more deleted nucleotides, which implies abnormalities in thymic rearrangement. The naive, central memory and regulatory TCRB repertoires appeared to resemble one another more closely among patients than among healthy donors. PCR might favor shorter templates, but patient and control samples were amplified and corrected together, so any skew would affect both groups equally. Only small numbers of individuals were included in the HLA sub-analyses, which left unresolved whether HLA type had any influence on TCRB rearrangement. In all four CD4+ subsets, TCRB CDR3 length was moderately but significantly shorter in type 1 diabetes patients. Because cDNA was sequenced instead of genomic DNA, activated cells with high expression could be over-represented, although the groups did not differ in activation or CD3 levels.

The receptor was isolated from a man between 18 and 29 years old in good health. Recombination linked TRBV28 to TRBJ1-6; the D gene assignment is ambiguous. The source material was naive CD4+ T cells from blood. The cell subset or site tag for this specimen amounts to: true naive CD4+ T cells. The DNA reads as follows: TGTGCCAGCAGTTCTACTCGAGAGGGCGGAGGGTCACCCCTCCACTTT. It translates to CASSSTREGGGSPLHF.